A selection of T cell receptor beta chains follows, all from one sample in a study of human T cells and chemical hapten exposure. TCRdb reanalysed the RACE reads using MiXCR and keeps one entry per CDR3 protein. This table has about 85,000 distinct CDR3 sequences, 8.5% to 9% appearing once. Material: whole blood, obtained in connection with sensitization to the hapten diphenylcyclopropenone (DPC). The origin of the receptors is a middle-aged man with alopecia areata. Some clones in this sample may be carry-over from other donors' samples. Each CDR3 is given with its conserved first and last residue. The D gene is left open where the match is weak.

d_call	v_call	j_call	cdr3_aa
NA	TRBV28	TRBJ1-3	CATVWGLGNTIYF
NA	TRBV29-1	TRBJ1-2	CSVEAANYGYTF
TRBD2	TRBV30	TRBJ2-3	CAWRGGGQADTQYF
NA	TRBV7-2	TRBJ1-5	CASSVDLSNQPQHF
TRBD1	TRBV28	TRBJ1-1	CASSRATGGYTEAFF
TRBD2	TRBV6-5	TRBJ2-7	CASSPGLAEGYEQYF
NA	TRBV5-4	TRBJ2-5	CASSSPGLGLVQETQYF
NA	TRBV7-2	TRBJ2-2	CASSFDLGRYTGELFF
NA	TRBV6-1	TRBJ1-5	CASRENQPQHF
TRBD2	TRBV28	TRBJ2-1	CASSSSGTSGPEQFF
NA	TRBV6-5	TRBJ2-7	CASSYPGTYEQYF
NA	TRBV20-1	TRBJ2-1	CSAKDPSGDFYNEQFF
TRBD2	TRBV27	TRBJ2-1	CASSSRTSDNEQFF
TRBD2	TRBV18	TRBJ2-3	CASSPPLAGGGTDTQYF
NA	TRBV18	TRBJ2-7	CASSPNRASDEQYF
NA	TRBV7-9	TRBJ1-2	CASSFGPGGSYTF
NA	TRBV7-2	TRBJ2-2	CASSFTGEMFF
NA	TRBV14	TRBJ2-3	CASSQDRGLDTQYF
NA	TRBV6-1	TRBJ2-3	CASNGPASTDTQYF
TRBD2	TRBV4-2	TRBJ2-2	CASSQVVREGREEELFF
NA	TRBV4-2	TRBJ2-2	CASSPGAVGTGELFF
NA	TRBV7-2	TRBJ2-7	CASSSLAVGYEQYF
NA	TRBV29-1	TRBJ2-1	CSSGGNEQFF
NA	TRBV7-2	TRBJ1-2	CASSLRRTHGYTF
NA	TRBV5-5	TRBJ1-1	CASSVANTEAFF
TRBD1	TRBV20-1	TRBJ1-1	CSAPGTGRGTEAFF
TRBD1	TRBV6-2/TRBV6-3	TRBJ2-2	CASSDRGGFGELFF
TRBD1	TRBV24-1	TRBJ2-3	CATSDLIPGQTTDTQYF
NA	TRBV27	TRBJ2-2	CASAGTGPGELFF
NA	TRBV12-3/TRBV12-4	TRBJ1-2	CASSFWTSINYGYTF
TRBD2	TRBV12-3/TRBV12-4	TRBJ2-3	CASSLARLAGGGTDTQYF
TRBD1	TRBV20-1	TRBJ2-1	CSARDSGTGGGNEQFF
TRBD1	TRBV7-9	TRBJ1-4	CASSSQGAGEKLFF
TRBD2	TRBV20-1	TRBJ2-3	CSARADTGGWVVDTQYF
NA	TRBV7-2	TRBJ2-7	CASSLGGAWQYF
TRBD2	TRBV4-2	TRBJ2-1	CASSQERLAGGWGGEQFF